The clone carrying this T cell receptor beta chain was counted only a few times. Its antigen is still unknown. Focal radiation was given together with CTLA-4 blockade (ipilimumab) to patients with chemo-refractory metastatic non-small-cell lung cancer. The data are from a study of radiotherapy plus CTLA-4 blockade in lung cancer. The data were produced by immunoSEQ multiplex PCR, yet TCRdb's version contains in-frame clones alone and is incomplete. Of 30,000 or so clones in the sample, around 73% were seen once. Study-wide points: Reportedly, early blood T cell clone dynamics best predicted response, with interferon-beta. Blood saw expansion of tumor-derived TCR clones after radiotherapy plus ipilimumab.

The CDR3 length is 16 residues. The germline V gene has CDR1 SGDLS and CDR2 YYNGEE. V lost 4 bases to trimming and J lost 6 bases; unmatched junction nucleotides: 11. This clonotype originated in a human donor with non-small cell lung cancer who had stable disease on radiotherapy plus ipilimumab. This rearrangement joins TRBV9 to TRBJ2-1; 9 bases agree with TRBD1. Sequences were derived from peripheral blood, sampled from a patient treated with radiotherapy plus ipilimumab. CDR3 protein: CASSLGGTGHSNEQFF. The CDR3 DNA reads as TGTGCCAGCAGCTTAGGGGGGACAGGGCATTCCAATGAGCAGTTCTTC.